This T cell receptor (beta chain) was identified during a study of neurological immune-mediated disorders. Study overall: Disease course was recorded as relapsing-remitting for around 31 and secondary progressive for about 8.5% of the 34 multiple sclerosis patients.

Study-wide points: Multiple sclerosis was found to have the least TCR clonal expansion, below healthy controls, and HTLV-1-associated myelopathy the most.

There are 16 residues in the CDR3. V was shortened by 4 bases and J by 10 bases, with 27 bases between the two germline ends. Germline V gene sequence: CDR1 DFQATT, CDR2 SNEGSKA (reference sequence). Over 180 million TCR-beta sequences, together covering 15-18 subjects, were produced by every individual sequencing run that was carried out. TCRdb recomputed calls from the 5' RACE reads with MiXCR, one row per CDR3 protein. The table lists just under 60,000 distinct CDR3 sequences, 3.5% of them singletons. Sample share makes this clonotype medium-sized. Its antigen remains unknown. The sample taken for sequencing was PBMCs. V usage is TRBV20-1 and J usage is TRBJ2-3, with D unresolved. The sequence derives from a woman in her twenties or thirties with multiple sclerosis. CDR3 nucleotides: TGCAGTGCTACCATACACAAGGCCGGGTCAGATTACGCGCAGTATTTT. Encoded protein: CSATIHKAGSDYAQYF.